The 6 T cell receptor beta chains in this list originate from one sample, sequenced in a study of blood T cells in healthy people across ages. The second PCR ran about 6 to 12 cycles with a sample-barcoded 5' primer and J-beta primers. One entry per CDR3 protein results from TCRdb running MiXCR on the 5' RACE reads. The sample lists about 640,000 distinct CDR3 sequences, approximately 30% occurring once. The specimen sequenced was blood. Receptor source: a woman aged 80 or over in good health.

For this clonotype: The junction differs from germline at one of its ends, possibly a read error. The chain couples TRBV3-1 to TRBJ2-3; D possibly corresponds to TRBD2 (5 bases). The CDR3 extends over 16 amino acids. Germline values: CDR1 LGHDT, CDR2 YNNKEL (reference sequence). CDR3 amino acids: CASSEDRLARSDTQYF. DNA of the CDR3: TGTGCCAGCAGCGAAGATCGGCTAGCCCGGTCAGATACGCAGTATTTT.

As concerns this clonotype: A read error is possible here, since a much larger clone lies one base away. The chain couples TRBV6-2 or TRBV6-3 to TRBJ2-1; D remains unclear. This CDR3 is 14 amino acids long. Trimming took off 2 bases at V and 9 bases at J, with 14 bases between the two ends. Germline V gene sequence: CDR1 MNHEY, CDR2 SVGEGT. CDR3 loop: CASSYRGTRSEQFF. CDR3 nucleotides: TGTGCCAGCAGTTACCGCGGAACTCGTAGTGAGCAGTTCTTC.

V is TRBV29-1 and J is TRBJ2-5, with TRBD2 as a possible D gene (5 bases). TRBJ2-7 explains the end of the DNA better; the J call may be wrong. The CDR3 totals 12 residues. Germline lookup yields CDR1 SQVTM and CDR2 ANQGSEA. DNA for the CDR3: TGCAGCTTCCGACGGGATTCCTACGAGCAGTACTTC. It is translated as CSFRRDSYEQYF.

The table lists this clonotype with many counts. The chain employs TRBV7-3 and TRBJ1-1; D is undetermined. The CDR3 is 13 amino acids. Germline V lookup: CDR1 SGHTA, CDR2 FQGTGA. V dropped 5 bases and J dropped 3 bases, with 10 bases sitting between them. The CDR3 DNA reads as TGTGCCAGCAGCCTCCGTCGGTACACTGAAGCTTTCTTT. This sequence encodes CASSLRRYTEAFF.

This clonotype has a handful of counts. The chain carries TRBV27 and TRBJ2-2, with 13 bases matching TRBD2. This CDR3 has 17 amino acids. Germline V gives CDR1 MNHEY, CDR2 SMNVEV (reference sequence). J gave up 3 bases and V 5 bases, and 6 bases lay outside the gene matches. The CDR3 sequence: CASSVTSGGAYTGELFF. DNA for the CDR3: TGTGCCAGCAGTGTTACTAGCGGGGGGGCCTACACCGGGGAGCTGTTTTTT.

This clonotype has at least ten counts. The V gene is TRBV30, the J gene TRBJ2-1; D unresolved. Trimming took 3 bases from V and 5 from J, leaving 8 bases between them. This CDR3 is 12 amino acids long. Germline V CDR1 and CDR2: GTSNPN, SVGIG (reference sequence). The CDR3 bases are TGTGCCTGGAGCGCGGCAGACAATGAGCAGTTCTTC. It encodes CAWSAADNEQFF.